A single sample gave rise to the 11 T cell receptor beta chains below, sequenced in a study of blood T cell repertoires in COVID-19. Assay: immunoSEQ multiplex PCR; the TCRdb copy retains only in-frame clones and omits some. The repertoire consists of about 430,000 clones, with about 87% occurring once and the leading ten covering 0.8% to 0.85%. Material for sequencing was peripheral blood. The receptor set was obtained from a man between 18 and 35 years old with COVID-19, enrolled during active disease.

The chain carries TRBV7-9 and TRBJ1-1, with 8 bases matching TRBD1. The CDR3 sequence is 14 residues long. CDR1 and CDR2 (germline): SEHNR, FQNEAQ (reference sequence). V lost 4 bases and J lost 2; bases outside the gene matches: 3. CDR3 residues: CASSWDRTNTEAFF. The CDR3 DNA follows: TGTGCCAGCAGCTGGGACAGGACTAACACTGAAGCTTTCTTT.

The chain is built from TRBV3-1 (or the pseudogene TRBV3-2) and TRBJ2-1; D gene unclear. Germline lookup yields CDR1 LGHDT and CDR2 YNNKEL (reference sequence). V lost 3 bases to trimming and J lost 6 bases, with 12 bases between them. CDR3 length: 14 residues. The CDR3 here is CASSQPTRTNEQFF. CDR3 in DNA: TGTGCCAGCAGCCAGCCGACTCGAACCAATGAGCAGTTCTTC.

The rearrangement links TRBV6-5 to TRBJ1-4; 7 nucleotides line up with TRBD1. Germline CDR1 MNHEY, CDR2 SVGAGI. The CDR3 spans 14 residues. With V trimmed by 5 bases and J by 8 bases, 8 bases remained unmatched. The CDR3 sequence is CASSTGTVPEKLFF. The CDR3 DNA reads as TGTGCCAGCAGTACCGGGACAGTGCCGGAAAAACTGTTTTTT.

The V and J genes are TRBV24-1 and TRBJ1-4; D might be TRBD1 (6 bases). V was clipped by 4 bases and J by 8 bases, with 10 bases between them. CDR1 and CDR2 from the germline V gene are KGHDR and SFDVKD. The CDR3 is made up of 13 amino acids. CDR3 sequence reads: CATSEGGAEKLFF. The CDR3 coding sequence is TGTGCCACCAGTGAAGGGGGGGCGGAAAAACTGTTTTTT.

The V call is TRBV5-1, the J call TRBJ2-5; 9 nucleotides agree with TRBD1. The CDR3 extends over 16 amino acids. Trimming removed 4 bases from V and 2 bases from J; junction bases left unmatched: 9. CDR1 and CDR2 (germline): SGHRS, YFSETQ. This CDR3 is CASSPMGQGEQETQYF. DNA of the CDR3: TGCGCCAGCAGCCCCATGGGACAGGGTGAACAAGAGACCCAGTACTTC.

The V gene is TRBV12-3 or TRBV12-4, the J gene TRBJ2-2, with 8 bases matching TRBD2. Trimming cost V 5 bases and J 6 bases; bases outside gene matches: 2. The CDR3 is 13 residues long. CDR3 in DNA: TGTGCCAGCAGTCCAGCGGGGGCCGGGGAGCTGTTTTTT. As protein: CASSPAGAGELFF.

The chain links TRBV7-9 to TRBJ2-7; 9 bases align to TRBD1. This CDR3 contains 14 residues. Looked up from germline, CDR1 is SEHNR and CDR2 is FQNEAQ (reference sequence). The trim removed 1 base at V and 6 bases at J, leaving 4 bases unmatched. CDR3: CASSLGTGVREQYF. CDR3 coding DNA: TGTGCCAGCAGCTTAGGGACAGGGGTTCGCGAGCAGTACTTC.

The chain employs TRBV7-3 and TRBJ2-2; 7 bases are a match to TRBD1. Germline CDR1 is SGHTA and CDR2 is FQGTGA. V lost 5 bases, J lost 2 bases, and 8 bases stayed unmatched. This CDR3 spans 16 amino acids. The CDR3 protein is CASSPRGQINTGELFF. CDR3 nucleotides: TGTGCCAGCAGCCCGAGGGGACAGATAAACACCGGGGAGCTGTTTTTT.

This chain's CDR3 is CASSLQGAKNTGELFF. CDR3 in DNA: TGTGCCAGCAGCTTACAGGGGGCGAAGAACACCGGGGAGCTGTTTTTT. The chain employs TRBV5-8 and TRBJ2-2, with 9 bases matching TRBD1. The J segment lost 1 base and the V segment lost 2 bases, leaving 3 bases of the junction unmatched. CDR1 is SGHTS and CDR2 is YDEGEE in the germline V gene. The CDR3 contains 16 residues.

With regard to this clone: At one end the junction does not follow the germline gene, possibly because of a read error. The rearrangement uses TRBV27 and TRBJ1-3; 10 bases are a match to TRBD1. Germline V gives CDR1 MNHEY, CDR2 SMNVEV (reference sequence). This CDR3 has 15 amino acids. The CDR3 reads CASKDRGSSGNTIYF. The DNA for the CDR3 is TGTGCAAGCAAGGACAGGGGGTCCTCTGGAAACACCATATATTTT.

CDR3 DNA sequence: TGTGCCAGCAGCCTGGGACTAGCGGGTGAGCAGTTCTTC. The encoded protein is CASSLGLAGEQFF. The chain employs TRBV5-4 and TRBJ2-1; TRBD2 matches at 12 bases. The V segment lost 4 bases and the J segment 9 bases; nucleotides outside the gene matches: 2. Germline CDR1 and CDR2: SGHNT and YYREEE (reference sequence). This CDR3 spans 13 amino acids.